This T cell receptor beta chain was captured by sequencing in a study of T cell changes during pregnancy in multiple sclerosis. The V and J ends lost 6 bases and 3 bases respectively, with 12 bases between them. The CDR3 loop spans 13 amino acids. Germline V lookup: CDR1 LGHNA, CDR2 YNFKEQ. Clones were read by immunoSEQ multiplex PCR, and TCRdb kept only the in-frame ones, dropping some. This sample carries almost 55,000 clones, 90% of them seen once, and the ten largest clones take less than 4%. This sequence was found in a female donor with multiple sclerosis, enrolled in a pregnancy study. V and J are TRBV4-2 and TRBJ2-7, with TRBD1 as a possible D gene (5 bases). Sample: CD8+ T cells from peripheral blood mononuclear cells, taken before pregnancy. CDR3 amino acids: CASSIRTHYEQYF. The CDR3 DNA follows: TGTGCCAGCAGTATCCGGACACACTACGAGCAGTACTTC.